These T cell receptor beta chains were read from a single sample in a study of T cells expressing NK-cell markers. TCRdb processed the 5' RACE reads again and assigns one entry to each CDR3 protein, with no DNA. Its listing shows 500,000 to 600,000 distinct CDR3 sequences. Sequenced material: blood T cells: a sorted CD56 or NKG2C T cell subset, CD4+ or CD8+ T cells, or bulk PBMC T cells (not recorded which). These TCRs come from a man between 18 and 29 years old in good health. The CDR3 runs from the conserved cysteine through the conserved F or W.

length: 15; J: TRBJ1-1; V: TRBV27; CDR3: CASRTRKMLNTEAFF
length: 13; J: TRBJ2-7; V: TRBV10-3; CDR3: CAIEREGYNEQYF
length: 14; J: TRBJ1-2; V: TRBV7-2; CDR3: CASSPLGQMYGYTF
length: 14; J: TRBJ1-1; V: TRBV28; CDR3: CASIEGGYGTEAFF
length: 14; J: TRBJ1-2; V: TRBV29-1; CDR3: CSGKGQNSNYGYTF
length: 17; J: TRBJ2-5; V: TRBV24-1; CDR3: CATSDATGRGNAETQYF
length: 14; J: TRBJ1-4; V: TRBV29-1; CDR3: CSVAWQGRPEKLFF
length: 14; J: TRBJ2-7; V: TRBV12-3/TRBV12-4; CDR3: CASGLGGGPEEQYF
length: 15; J: TRBJ2-2; V: TRBV6-2/TRBV6-3; CDR3: CASSYLDRYTGELFF
length: 14; J: TRBJ2-2; V: TRBV27; CDR3: CATRPWVNTGELFF
length: 14; J: TRBJ2-7; V: TRBV5-5; CDR3: CASSWSGWVGEQYF
length: 14; J: TRBJ2-1; V: TRBV9; CDR3: CASSVGRAVDEQFF
length: 16; J: TRBJ2-1; V: TRBV29-1; CDR3: CSVDWLSIGSYNEQFF
length: 11; J: TRBJ2-1; V: TRBV12-3/TRBV12-4; CDR3: CASSFPGEQFF
length: 17; J: TRBJ2-1; V: TRBV5-1; CDR3: CASTALPGLTAYNEQFF
length: 17; J: TRBJ2-2; V: TRBV7-2; CDR3: CASSFQLRFANTGELFF